The rows below give T cell receptor beta chains drawn from one sample of a study of molecular identifiers for immune sequencing clone quantification. TCRdb reprocessed the PCR reads with MiXCR, giving one entry per CDR3 protein. The table shows approximately 590,000 distinct CDR3 sequences, with 25% occurring only once. The sequenced sample was naive CD8+ T cells from blood, with Jurkat cell RNA spiked in. These receptor sequences come from a human donor in good health. Some libraries in this study had Jurkat cell RNA spiked in. Both conserved end residues are trimmed from each CDR3.

V gene: TRBV2; CDR3 protein: ASTTRRTELRQPQH
V gene: TRBV4-3; CDR3 protein: ASSPGTAATYEQY
V gene: TRBV3-1; CDR3 protein: ASSQDWSGGLGSTDTQY
V gene: TRBV7-9; CDR3 protein: ASSADQGIYEQY
V gene: TRBV20-1; CDR3 protein: SARDRDRVTYEQY
V gene: TRBV4-3; CDR3 protein: ASSHRDRSRTDTQY
V gene: TRBV28; CDR3 protein: ASSLRIQDEQY
V gene: TRBV6-6; CDR3 protein: ASSPVGVGNEQF
V gene: TRBV30; CDR3 protein: AWRDWTYDGQY
V gene: TRBV2; CDR3 protein: ASSEAYPHEQF
V gene: TRBV20-1; CDR3 protein: SARDRFGGEKTDTQY
V gene: TRBV20-1; CDR3 protein: SARELGRSSYEQY
V gene: TRBV19; CDR3 protein: ASSIRVVEETQY
V gene: TRBV12-3/TRBV12-4; CDR3 protein: ASSLSGVSTEAF
V gene: TRBV4-3; CDR3 protein: ASSQELDWRNEQF
V gene: TRBV4-3; CDR3 protein: ASSRNWYSSSTDTQY
V gene: TRBV19; CDR3 protein: ASTGQLDQPQH
V gene: TRBV28; CDR3 protein: ASSFIAGGGTGTQY
V gene: TRBV7-9; CDR3 protein: ASSSDGDTIY
V gene: TRBV4-1; CDR3 protein: ASSQAPGTSSYEQY
V gene: TRBV5-4; CDR3 protein: ASSPDTGVSPLH
V gene: TRBV7-8; CDR3 protein: ASSPQTTEETQY
V gene: TRBV3-1; CDR3 protein: ARSQEGLIYNEPF
V gene: TRBV7-2; CDR3 protein: ASSSRIVNTEAF
V gene: TRBV20-1; CDR3 protein: SARDRGGIYGNQPQH
V gene: TRBV6-4; CDR3 protein: ASSDRGSGDYNEQF
V gene: TRBV3-1; CDR3 protein: ASSQGFGGPTNEKLF
V gene: TRBV6-6; CDR3 protein: ASSNLAGVNHEQF
V gene: TRBV28; CDR3 protein: ASSLKSSYGQY
V gene: TRBV9; CDR3 protein: ASSVARVLNTEAF
V gene: TRBV6-5; CDR3 protein: ASSLLMGGRNTGELF
V gene: TRBV7-9; CDR3 protein: ASSLAITGRTQPQH
V gene: TRBV28; CDR3 protein: ASSTGTGPGSRGTQY
V gene: TRBV15; CDR3 protein: ATSYTTGWVPEAF
V gene: TRBV7-9; CDR3 protein: ASSTSRQGTTLGEQF
V gene: TRBV24-1; CDR3 protein: ATAGTGGGNQPQH
V gene: TRBV12-3/TRBV12-4; CDR3 protein: ASSYQGAGANVLT
V gene: TRBV27; CDR3 protein: ASSPGTSIGEQY
V gene: TRBV13; CDR3 protein: ASSLGLPGEQY
V gene: TRBV19; CDR3 protein: ASSMISGSYSNQPQH
V gene: TRBV7-8; CDR3 protein: ASSPPRGRAGELF
V gene: TRBV18; CDR3 protein: ASSPQGAPNTGELF
V gene: TRBV30; CDR3 protein: AWSSGEGVSNEQF
V gene: TRBV7-9; CDR3 protein: ASWQDNTGELF
V gene: TRBV29-1; CDR3 protein: SVSRGPSAEQY
V gene: TRBV28; CDR3 protein: ASRWYGQHNQPQH